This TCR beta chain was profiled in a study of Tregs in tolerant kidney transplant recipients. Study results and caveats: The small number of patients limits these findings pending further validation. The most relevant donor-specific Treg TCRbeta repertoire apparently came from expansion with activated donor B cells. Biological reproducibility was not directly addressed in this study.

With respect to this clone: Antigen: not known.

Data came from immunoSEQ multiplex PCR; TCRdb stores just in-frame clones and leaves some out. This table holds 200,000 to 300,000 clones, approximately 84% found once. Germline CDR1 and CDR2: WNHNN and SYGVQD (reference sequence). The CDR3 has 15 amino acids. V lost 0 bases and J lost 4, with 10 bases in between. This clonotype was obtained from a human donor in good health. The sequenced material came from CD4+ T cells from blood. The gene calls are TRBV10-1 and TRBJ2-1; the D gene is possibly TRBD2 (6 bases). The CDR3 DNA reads TGCGCCAGCAGTGAGTCGGGCGGGACGTACAATGAGCAGTTCTTC. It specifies CASSESGGTYNEQFF.